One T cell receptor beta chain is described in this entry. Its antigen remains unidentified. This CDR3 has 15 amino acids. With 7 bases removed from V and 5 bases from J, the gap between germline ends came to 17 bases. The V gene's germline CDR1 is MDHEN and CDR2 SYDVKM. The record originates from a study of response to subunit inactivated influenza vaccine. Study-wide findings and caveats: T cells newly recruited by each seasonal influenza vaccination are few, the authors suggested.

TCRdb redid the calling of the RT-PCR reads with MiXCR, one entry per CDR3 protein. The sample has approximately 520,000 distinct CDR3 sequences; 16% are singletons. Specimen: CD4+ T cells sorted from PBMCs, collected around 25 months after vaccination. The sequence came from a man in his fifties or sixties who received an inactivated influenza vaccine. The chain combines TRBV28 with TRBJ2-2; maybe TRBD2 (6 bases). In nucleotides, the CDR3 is TGTGCCAGCACCCTGGACGGGGCGGGAACCGGGGAGCTGTTTTTT. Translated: CASTLDGAGTGELFF.